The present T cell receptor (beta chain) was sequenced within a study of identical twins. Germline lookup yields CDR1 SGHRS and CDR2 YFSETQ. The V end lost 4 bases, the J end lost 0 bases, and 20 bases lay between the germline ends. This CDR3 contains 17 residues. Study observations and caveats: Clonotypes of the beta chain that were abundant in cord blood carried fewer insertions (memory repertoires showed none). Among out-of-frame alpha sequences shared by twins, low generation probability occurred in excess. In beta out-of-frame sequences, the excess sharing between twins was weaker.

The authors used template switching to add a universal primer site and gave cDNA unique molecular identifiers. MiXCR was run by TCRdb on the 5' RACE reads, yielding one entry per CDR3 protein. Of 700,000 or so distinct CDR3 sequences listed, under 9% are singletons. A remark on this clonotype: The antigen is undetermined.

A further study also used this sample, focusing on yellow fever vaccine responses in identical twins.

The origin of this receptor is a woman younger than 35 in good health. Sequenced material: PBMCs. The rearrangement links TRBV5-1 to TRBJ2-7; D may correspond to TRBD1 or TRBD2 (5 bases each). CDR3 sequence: CASSKTTGTANSYEQYF. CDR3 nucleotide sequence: TGCGCCAGCAGCAAAACCACCGGGACCGCAAACTCCTACGAGCAGTACTTC.